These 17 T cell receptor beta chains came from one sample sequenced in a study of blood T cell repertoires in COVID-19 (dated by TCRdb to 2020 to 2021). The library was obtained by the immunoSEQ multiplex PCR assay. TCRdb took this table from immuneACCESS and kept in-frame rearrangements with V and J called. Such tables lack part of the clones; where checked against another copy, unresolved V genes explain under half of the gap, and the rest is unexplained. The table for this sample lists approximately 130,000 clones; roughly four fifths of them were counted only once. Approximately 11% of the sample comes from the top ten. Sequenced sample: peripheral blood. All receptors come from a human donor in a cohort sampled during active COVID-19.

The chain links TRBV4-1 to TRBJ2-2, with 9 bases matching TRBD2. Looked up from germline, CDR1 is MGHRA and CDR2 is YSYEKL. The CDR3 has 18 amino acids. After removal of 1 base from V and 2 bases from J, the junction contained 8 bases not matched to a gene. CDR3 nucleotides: TGCGCCAGCAGCCAAGTAGTGACTAGCGGCCTAAACACCGGGGAGCTGTTTTTT. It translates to CASSQVVTSGLNTGELFF.

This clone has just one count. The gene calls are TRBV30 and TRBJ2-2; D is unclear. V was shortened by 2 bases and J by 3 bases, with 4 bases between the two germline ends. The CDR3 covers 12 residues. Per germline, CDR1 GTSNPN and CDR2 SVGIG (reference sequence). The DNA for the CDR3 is TGTGCCTGGAGTCCCTACACCGGGGAGCTGTTTTTT. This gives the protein CAWSPYTGELFF.

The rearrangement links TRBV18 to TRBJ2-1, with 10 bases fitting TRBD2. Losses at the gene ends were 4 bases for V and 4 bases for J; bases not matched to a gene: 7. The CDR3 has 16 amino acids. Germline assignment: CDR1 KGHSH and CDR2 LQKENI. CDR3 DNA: TGTGCCAGCTCACGAAATAGCGGGGGGACTTACAATGAGCAGTTCTTC. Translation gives CASSRNSGGTYNEQFF.

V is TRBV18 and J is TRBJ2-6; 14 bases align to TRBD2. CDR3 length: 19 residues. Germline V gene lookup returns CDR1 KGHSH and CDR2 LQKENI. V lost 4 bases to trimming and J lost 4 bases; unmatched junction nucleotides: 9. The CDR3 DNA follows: TGTGCCAGCTCACAGAGGACTAGCGGGGGGAACTACGGGGCCAACGTCCTGACTTTC. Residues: CASSQRTSGGNYGANVLTF.

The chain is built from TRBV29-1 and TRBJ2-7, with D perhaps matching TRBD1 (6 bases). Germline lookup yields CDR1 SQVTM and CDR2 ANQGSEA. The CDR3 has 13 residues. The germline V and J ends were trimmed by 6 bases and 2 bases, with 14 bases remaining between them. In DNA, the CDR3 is TGCAGCGTATCCCGAGGGGGTCCCTACGAGCAGTACTTC. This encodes CSVSRGGPYEQYF.

CDR3 loop: CAWGRETQYF. CDR3 nucleotide sequence: TGTGCCTGGGGGAGGGAGACCCAGTACTTC. This chain connects TRBV30 to TRBJ2-5, with D possibly being TRBD2 (6 bases). CDR1 is GTSNPN and CDR2 is SVGIG in the germline V gene (reference sequence). This CDR3 region has 10 residues. Trimming took 5 bases from V and 5 from J, leaving 6 bases between them.

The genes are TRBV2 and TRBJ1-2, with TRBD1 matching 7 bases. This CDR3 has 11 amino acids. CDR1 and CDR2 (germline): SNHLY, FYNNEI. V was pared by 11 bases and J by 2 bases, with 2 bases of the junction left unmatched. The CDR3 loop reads CADRANYGYTF. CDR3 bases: TGTGCCGACAGGGCCAACTATGGCTACACCTTC.

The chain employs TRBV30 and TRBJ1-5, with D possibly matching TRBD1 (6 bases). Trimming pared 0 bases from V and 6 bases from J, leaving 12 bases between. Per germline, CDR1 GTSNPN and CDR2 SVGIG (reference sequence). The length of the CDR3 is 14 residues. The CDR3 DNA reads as TGTGCCTGGAGTGTATTGGGGGCCGGTCAGCCCCAGCATTTT. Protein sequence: CAWSVLGAGQPQHF.

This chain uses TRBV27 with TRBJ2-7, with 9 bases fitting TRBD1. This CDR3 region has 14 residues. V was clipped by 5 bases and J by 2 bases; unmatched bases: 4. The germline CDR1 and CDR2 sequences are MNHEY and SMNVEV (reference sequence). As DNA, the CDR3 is TGTGCCAGCAGTCTCCGGGACAGGGCCTACGAGCAGTACTTC. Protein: CASSLRDRAYEQYF.

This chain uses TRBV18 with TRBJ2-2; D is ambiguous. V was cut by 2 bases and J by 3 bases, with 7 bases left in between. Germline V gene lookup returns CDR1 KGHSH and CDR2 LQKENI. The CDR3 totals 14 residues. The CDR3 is CASSPSVDTGELFF. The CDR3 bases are TGTGCCAGCTCACCATCGGTCGACACCGGGGAGCTGTTTTTT.

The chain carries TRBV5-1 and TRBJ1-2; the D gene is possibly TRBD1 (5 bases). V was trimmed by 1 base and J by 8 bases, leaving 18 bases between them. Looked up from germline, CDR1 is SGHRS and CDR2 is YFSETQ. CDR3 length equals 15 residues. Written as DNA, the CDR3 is TGCGCCAGCAGCTTGAACCCGACAGCAGGTGACGGCTACACCTTC. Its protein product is CASSLNPTAGDGYTF. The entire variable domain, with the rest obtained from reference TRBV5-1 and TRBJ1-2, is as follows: KAGVTQTPRYLIKTRGQQVTLSCSPISGHRSVSWYQQTPGQGLQFLFEYFSETQRNKGNFPGRFSGRQFSNSRSEMNVSTLELGDSALYLCASSLNPTAGDGYTFGSGTRLTVV.

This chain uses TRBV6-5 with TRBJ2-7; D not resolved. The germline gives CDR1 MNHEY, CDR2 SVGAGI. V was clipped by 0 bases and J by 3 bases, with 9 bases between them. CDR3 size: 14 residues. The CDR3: CASSYSNNYYEQYF. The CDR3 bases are TGTGCCAGCAGTTACTCGAACAATTACTACGAGCAGTACTTC.

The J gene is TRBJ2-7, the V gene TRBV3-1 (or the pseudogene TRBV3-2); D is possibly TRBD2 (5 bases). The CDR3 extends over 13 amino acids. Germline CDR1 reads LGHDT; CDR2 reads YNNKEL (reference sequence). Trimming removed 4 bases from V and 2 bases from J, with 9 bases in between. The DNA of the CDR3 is TGTGCCAGCAGCCCCTCCGGGGCCTACGAGCAGTACTTC. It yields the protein CASSPSGAYEQYF.

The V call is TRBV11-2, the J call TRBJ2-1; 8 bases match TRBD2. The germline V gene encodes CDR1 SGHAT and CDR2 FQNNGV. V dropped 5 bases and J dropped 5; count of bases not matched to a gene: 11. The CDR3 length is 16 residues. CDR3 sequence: CASSPNRGGPHNEQFF. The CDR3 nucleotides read TGTGCCAGCAGCCCGAACCGGGGGGGGCCTCACAATGAGCAGTTCTTC.

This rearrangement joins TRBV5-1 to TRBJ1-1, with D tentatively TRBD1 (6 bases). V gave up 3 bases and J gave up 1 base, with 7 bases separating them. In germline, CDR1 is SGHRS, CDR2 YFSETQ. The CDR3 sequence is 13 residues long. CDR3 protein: CASSYRENTEAFF. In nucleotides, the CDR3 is TGCGCCAGCAGCTACAGGGAGAACACTGAAGCTTTCTTT.

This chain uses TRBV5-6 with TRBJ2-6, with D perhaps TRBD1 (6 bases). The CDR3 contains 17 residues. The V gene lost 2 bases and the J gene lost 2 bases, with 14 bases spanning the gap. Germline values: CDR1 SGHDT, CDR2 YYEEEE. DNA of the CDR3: TGTGCCAGCAGCTTACAGGGATCTAGTGCTGGGGCCAACGTCCTGACTTTC. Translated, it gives CASSLQGSSAGANVLTF.

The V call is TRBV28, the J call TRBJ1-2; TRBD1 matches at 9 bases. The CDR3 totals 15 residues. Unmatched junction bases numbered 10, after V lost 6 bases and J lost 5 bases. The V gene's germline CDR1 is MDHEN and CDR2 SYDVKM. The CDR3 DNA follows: TGTGCCAGCAGGAAACAGGGGGCTGGGAGTTATGGCTACACCTTC. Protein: CASRKQGAGSYGYTF.